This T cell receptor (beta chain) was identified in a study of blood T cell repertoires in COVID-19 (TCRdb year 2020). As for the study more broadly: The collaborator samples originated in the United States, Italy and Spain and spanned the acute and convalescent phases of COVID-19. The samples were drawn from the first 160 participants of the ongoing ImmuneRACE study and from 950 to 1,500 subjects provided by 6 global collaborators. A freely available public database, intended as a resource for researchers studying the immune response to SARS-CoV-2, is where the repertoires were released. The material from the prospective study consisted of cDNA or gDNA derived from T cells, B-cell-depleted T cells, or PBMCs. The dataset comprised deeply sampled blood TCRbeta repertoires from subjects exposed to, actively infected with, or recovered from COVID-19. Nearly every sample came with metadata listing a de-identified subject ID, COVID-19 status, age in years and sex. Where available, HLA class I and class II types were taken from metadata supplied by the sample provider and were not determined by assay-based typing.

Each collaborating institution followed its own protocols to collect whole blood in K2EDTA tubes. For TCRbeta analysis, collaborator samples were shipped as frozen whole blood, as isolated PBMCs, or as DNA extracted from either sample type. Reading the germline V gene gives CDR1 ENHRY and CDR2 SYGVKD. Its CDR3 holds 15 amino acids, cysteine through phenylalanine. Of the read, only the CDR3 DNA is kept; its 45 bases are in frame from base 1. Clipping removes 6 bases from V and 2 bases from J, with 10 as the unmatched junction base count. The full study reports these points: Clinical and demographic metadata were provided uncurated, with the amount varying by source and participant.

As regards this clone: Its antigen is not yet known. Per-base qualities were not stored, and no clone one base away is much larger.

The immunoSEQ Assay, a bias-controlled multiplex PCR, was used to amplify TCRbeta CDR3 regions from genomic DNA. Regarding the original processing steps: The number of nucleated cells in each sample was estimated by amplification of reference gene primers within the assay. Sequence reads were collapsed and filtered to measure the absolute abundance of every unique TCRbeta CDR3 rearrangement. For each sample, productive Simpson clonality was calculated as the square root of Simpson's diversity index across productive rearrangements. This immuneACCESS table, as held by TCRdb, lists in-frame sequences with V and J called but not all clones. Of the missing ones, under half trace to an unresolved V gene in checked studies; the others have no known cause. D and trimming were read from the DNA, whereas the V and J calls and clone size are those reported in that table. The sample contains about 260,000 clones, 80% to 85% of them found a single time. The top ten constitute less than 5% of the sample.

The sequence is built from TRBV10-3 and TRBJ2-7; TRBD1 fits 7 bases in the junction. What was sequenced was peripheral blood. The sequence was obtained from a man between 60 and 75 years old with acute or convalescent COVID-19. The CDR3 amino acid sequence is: CAIRPEGGSTYEQYF. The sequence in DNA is TGTGCCATCAGACCCGAAGGGGGCTCTACCTACGAGCAGTACTTC.